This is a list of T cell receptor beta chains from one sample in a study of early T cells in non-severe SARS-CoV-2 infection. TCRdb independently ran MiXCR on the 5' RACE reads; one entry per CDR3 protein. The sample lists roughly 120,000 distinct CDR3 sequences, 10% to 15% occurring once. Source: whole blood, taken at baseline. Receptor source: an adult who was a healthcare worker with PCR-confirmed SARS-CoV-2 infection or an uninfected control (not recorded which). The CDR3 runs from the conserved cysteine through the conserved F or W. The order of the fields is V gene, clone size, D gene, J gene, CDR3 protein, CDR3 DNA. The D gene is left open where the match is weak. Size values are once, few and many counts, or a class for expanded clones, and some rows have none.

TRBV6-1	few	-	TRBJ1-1	CASSFGHAVNTEAFF	TGTGCCAGCAGCTTTGGACACGCGGTGAACACTGAAGCTTTCTTT
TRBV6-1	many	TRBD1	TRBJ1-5	CASSEGTGVNQPQHF	TGTGCCAGCAGTGAGGGAACAGGGGTTAATCAGCCCCAGCATTTT
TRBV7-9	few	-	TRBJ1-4	CASSLAGREHEKLFF	TGTGCCAGCAGCTTAGCGGGCAGGGAACATGAAAAACTGTTTTTT
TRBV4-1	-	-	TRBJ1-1	CASSQEGRVNTEAFF	TGCGCCAGCAGCCAAGAAGGCAGGGTGAACACTGAAGCTTTCTTT
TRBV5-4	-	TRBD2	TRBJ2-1	CASSLGASGNEQFF	TGTGCCAGCAGCTTGGGGGCTAGCGGCAATGAGCAGTTCTTC
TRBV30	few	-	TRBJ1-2	CAFRQPETYTF	TGTGCCTTCCGCCAACCTGAAACCTACACCTTC
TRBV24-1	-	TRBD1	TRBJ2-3	CATSDRDRFTDTQYF	TGTGCCACCAGTGATAGGGACAGGTTCACAGATACGCAGTATTTT
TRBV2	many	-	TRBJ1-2	CASNENGYTF	TGTGCCAGCAACGAGAATGGCTACACCTTC
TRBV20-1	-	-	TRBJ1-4	CSARDSGVTNEKLFF	TGCAGTGCTAGGGACAGCGGGGTAACTAATGAAAAACTGTTTTTT
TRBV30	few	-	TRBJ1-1	CAWGEFMNTEAFF	TGTGCCTGGGGGGAGTTCATGAACACTGAAGCTTTCTTT
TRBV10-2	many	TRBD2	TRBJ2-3	CASKLAGEGTDTQYF	TGCGCCAGCAAGCTAGCGGGAGAGGGCACAGATACGCAGTATTTT
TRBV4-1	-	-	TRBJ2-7	CASSQGPVGYEQYF	TGCGCCAGCAGCCAAGGCCCCGTGGGCTACGAGCAGTACTTC
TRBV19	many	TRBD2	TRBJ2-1	CASTPSGRVYNEQFF	TGTGCCAGTACCCCTAGCGGGAGGGTTTACAATGAGCAGTTCTTC
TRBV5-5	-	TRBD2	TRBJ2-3	CASSLAPLAGNTDTQYF	TGTGCCAGCAGCTTGGCCCCACTAGCGGGGAACACAGATACGCAGTATTTT
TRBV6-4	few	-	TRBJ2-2	CASSDRDTGELFF	TGTGCCAGCAGTGACAGGGACACCGGGGAGCTGTTTTTT
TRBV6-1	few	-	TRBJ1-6	CASSEADRRAQGSPLHF	TGTGCCAGCAGTGAAGCCGACAGGAGGGCTCAGGGTTCACCCCTCCACTTT
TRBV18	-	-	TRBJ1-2	CASSDLENYGYTF	TGTGCCAGCTCGGATTTAGAGAACTATGGCTACACCTTC
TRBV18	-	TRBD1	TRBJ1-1	CASSPPGDRMNTEAFF	TGTGCCAGCTCACCACCGGGGGACAGGATGAACACTGAAGCTTTCTTT
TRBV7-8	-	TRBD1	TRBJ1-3	CASGATGPGNTIYF	TGTGCCAGCGGGGCGACAGGGCCTGGAAACACCATATATTTT
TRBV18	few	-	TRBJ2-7	CASSSPQKGSSYEQYF	TGTGCCAGCTCATCCCCCCAAAAGGGCTCCTCCTACGAGCAGTACTTC
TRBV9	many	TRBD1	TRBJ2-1	CASSADRGRVNEQFF	TGTGCCAGCAGCGCGGACAGGGGGCGGGTAAATGAGCAGTTCTTC